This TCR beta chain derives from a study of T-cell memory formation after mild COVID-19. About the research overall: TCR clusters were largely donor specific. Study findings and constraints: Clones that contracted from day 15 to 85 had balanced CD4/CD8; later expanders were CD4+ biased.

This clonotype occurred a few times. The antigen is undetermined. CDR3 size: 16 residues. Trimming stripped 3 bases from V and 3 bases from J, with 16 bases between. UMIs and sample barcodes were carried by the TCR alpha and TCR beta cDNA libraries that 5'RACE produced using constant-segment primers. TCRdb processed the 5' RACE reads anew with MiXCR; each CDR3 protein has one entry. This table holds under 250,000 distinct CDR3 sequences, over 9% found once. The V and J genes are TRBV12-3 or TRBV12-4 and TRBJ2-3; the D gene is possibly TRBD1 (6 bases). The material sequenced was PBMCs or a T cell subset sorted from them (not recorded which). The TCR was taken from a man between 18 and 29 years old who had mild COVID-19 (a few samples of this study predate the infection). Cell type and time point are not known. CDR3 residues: CASSFDRAGATDTQYF. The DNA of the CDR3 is TGTGCCAGCAGTTTTGATCGGGCAGGGGCAACAGATACGCAGTATTTT.